The entry below gives a single T cell receptor beta chain sequence along with its context. CDR3 length: 17 residues. Germline V CDR1 and CDR2: LGHNA, YNFKEQ. The ends were cut back, 0 bases at V and 6 bases at J, with 17 bases in the middle. The data stem from a study of blood T cell repertoires in COVID-19. About the study: Specimens from acute and convalescent COVID-19 originated in the United States, Italy and Spain. Sources were T cells, B-cell-depleted T cells, or PBMCs; the material itself was cDNA or gDNA.

Per the study methods: The assay estimated nucleated cells by amplifying reference gene primers. Profiling relied on immunoSEQ multiplex PCR, and the TCRdb table lists in-frame clones only, not all of them. Clone size and the V and J calls come from that table; the DNA yielded D and trimming. The data contain 380,000 or so clones, around 90% of them seen just once; the ten biggest clones take up 0.95% to 1.5%. The specimen sequenced was peripheral blood. The chain recombines TRBV4-2 with TRBJ2-2, with D perhaps TRBD2 (7 bases). The receptor's source is a man aged 40-55 years with acute or convalescent COVID-19. The CDR3 spells CASSQDQLRRGPGELFF. As DNA, the CDR3 is TGTGCCAGCAGCCAAGATCAGCTGCGGCGGGGGCCCGGGGAGCTGTTTTTT.